The T cell receptor (beta chain) described here comes from a study of cytomegalovirus exposure and HLA in healthy donors (dated by TCRdb to 2016 to 2017). Background for the entire study: In an earlier analysis of roughly 590 of the donors, roughly 300 Gb of sequence data and about 110 million unique TCR beta sequences from 150 million to 200 million T cells were reported. Of the roughly 400 genotyped donors, 81% fell in the genetic ancestry cluster associated with self-reported Caucasian donors. To predict cytomegalovirus infection status, the study combined high-throughput TCR immunosequencing, statistical association of individual TCRs with disease status, and machine learning. An early release covering 550 to 700 HLA-typed donors comprised approximately 300 gigabases of sequencing data and 85 million or so unique TCR sequences. A later analysis re-examined previously published TCR beta repertoires from about 670 donors and added high-resolution HLA genotyping to investigate patterns of TCR occurrence. Rather than using new phenotypic data, the later analysis identified candidate immune exposures from TCR beta sequences and from how often those sequences occurred across donors. On average, around 240,000 unique TCR beta nucleotide sequences were sequenced per donor among about 400 genotyped donors of the cohort, with 15% to 20% of those sequences being non-productive. About five DR-DQ haplotypes were treated as single units for association and clustering because of strong linkage in the cohort. Besides the first cohort of approximately 670 subjects, a separate validation cohort made up of 120 different subjects was used. Every discovery cohort repertoire had been produced on one sequencing platform. Typing coverage differed by locus: A, B, C, DRB1 and DQB1 were typed in about 629-640 donors, DQA1 in 522, DPA1 in over 600, and DPB1 in around 440. Donor age, sex, ethnicity and CMV serostatus were compiled together with the repertoire data. The T cell repertoires of several hundred subjects were profiled by immunosequencing and related to cytomegalovirus serostatus. Genome-wide SNP genotypes for about 65% of the roughly 670 donors were used in a later genetic analysis, which treated that subset as a discovery cohort. The aim of the study was to test whether cataloging public T cell receptors could identify signatures of past pathogen exposure. An earlier analysis of some 500 of the donors applied high-throughput TCR beta sequencing to assess whether each TCR beta V gene segment acted as functional or pseudogenic. Both class I and class II loci were covered by HLA typing, at four-digit resolution. Broad study findings and their caveats: The authors suggested that the approach could potentially be extended to other disease states and immunological phenotypes. In an earlier analysis of 587 of the donors, most TCR beta V segments were observed in productive rearrangements about 90% or about 30% of the time, broadly matching IMGT annotations. Because some donors lacked HLA typing at each locus, the association tests relied only on the typed subset. According to a later analysis, parvovirus B19, influenza, CMV and Epstein-Barr virus appeared linked to several top co-occurrence clusters. A later analysis found that HLA-associated TCR beta chains were more clonally expanded and had lower generation probabilities than equally common non-associated chains. Sequencing depth was assumed to be roughly uniform across donors in the presence/absence analyses, though that assumption may not hold. An association between a missense DCLRE1C variant and V-gene and J-gene trimming of TCR beta chains was found in a later genetic analysis and replicated in an independent cohort. According to a later analysis, TCR association rates differed among HLA loci, with DRB1 alleles showing the most associated TCRs and HLA-C alleles showing the fewest. Some IMGT-functional V segments, including TRBV6-2 and TRBV6-3, could not be told apart with the 87-base-pair reads, so those segments were excluded. According to a later analysis, most CMV-associated TCR beta chains appeared to be HLA-restricted, and the HLA associations seemed to be driven largely by CMV exposure. A few of the identified cytomegalovirus-associated TCR beta chains were confirmed in vitro to be specific for cytomegalovirus antigens. At a false discovery rate of 0.05, a later analysis linked some 18,000 TCR beta sequences to specific HLA alleles. Correlated functional status among segregating V segments might reflect linkage disequilibrium, but an unknown experimental factor could not be ruled out. While some public TCRs were present in many individuals, most TCR sequences turned up only very rarely across donors. Cytomegalovirus status was reported to be diagnosed by the classifier with high specificity and sensitivity in both the original and validation cohorts. The only immune exposure information available for the cohort was CMV serostatus. When HLA alleles, especially DR and DQ, strongly co-occurred, attributing TCR associations to individual alleles was difficult. In a later genetic analysis, fewer N-insertions in productive TCRs were reported among donors in an Asian-associated ancestry cluster than the 666-donor mean. A further reported finding was that TCR beta sequences accurately predicted the HLA-A and HLA-B alleles for most subjects in the first cohort. In this cohort, only TCR beta chains were sequenced, and detectable features were limited by the absence of alpha or paired-chain data. Because counts were too low, seventeen rarely observed V segments, including chromosome 9 orphons, were left out of the earlier analysis of approximately 580 of the donors. The sequencing pipeline was judged likely to have produced a cluster of highly shared sequence variants as a technical artifact. The study listed 164 TCR beta chains as associated with cytomegalovirus.

V loses 6 bases, J loses 2 bases, and the germline ends lie 14 bases apart. In the germline V gene, CDR1 corresponds to MDHEN and CDR2 to SYDVKM. Inclusive of the bounding cysteine and phenylalanine, the CDR3 is 14 residues long. The retained sequence is limited to the CDR3, 42 bases, with the frame set at the first base. In total, approximately 700 healthy bone marrow donors made up the cohort. All cohort members were sampled while nominally healthy, although unrecorded immune exposures were likely present. The donor tested CMV seronegative, placing the donor among the roughly 350 seronegative members of the cohort. A peripheral blood sample was provided by each donor, and peripheral blood mononuclear cells were used for TCR beta sequencing. Genomic DNA was extracted from the blood cell samples with the Qiagen DNeasy Blood Extraction Kit. This clone was picked up one time. What antigen it recognizes has not been identified. No base quality values were provided; no much bigger clone lies one nucleotide off.

To prepare the library, the immunoSEQ multiplex PCR assay was applied. The multiplex PCR relied on a mix of 60 forward primers for TCR Vbeta segments and 13 reverse primers for TCR Jbeta segments. A multiplex PCR assay on genomic DNA amplified the CDR3 region of rearranged TCR beta genes. On the Illumina HiSeq System, the amplified TCR beta libraries were sequenced as 87-base-pair reads. In the paper's pipeline: A later analysis tallied 80 million to 95 million unique TCR beta chains across the approximately 670 repertoires, and around 10 million of those chains were shared by two or more donors. To remove PCR and sequencing errors, raw reads were error-corrected and collapsed into unique sequences using a nearest-neighbor algorithm that merged closely related sequences. To assign V, D and J gene segments, CDR3 sequences were aligned to IMGT reference sequences. For a sequence to be retained, a match of at least six nucleotides was required to both a V gene segment and a J gene segment. Rearrangements were called productive when the CDR3 lacked stop codons and stayed in frame with V and J; all others were non-productive. Following IMGT convention, CDR3 was defined as the stretch from the second conserved V-encoded cysteine up to the conserved J-encoded phenylalanine. The earlier analysis of about 640 of the donors excluded any sequence lacking an unambiguous match to a single V gene segment. An earlier analysis of roughly 590 of the donors called V segments functional above 56.7% productive rearrangements and segregating when the between-donor standard deviation exceeded 5%. A statistical classification framework was developed to diagnose cytomegalovirus status using the catalog of TCR beta chain sequences. In a later analysis, V and J genes were assigned by comparing TCR nucleotide sequences against IMGT/GENE-DB human TR gene sequences. A later analysis assigned CDR3 sequences and most-parsimonious VDJ recombination scenarios with the TCRdist pipeline. In a later analysis, each TCR beta chain was defined by its CDR3 amino acid sequence together with its V-gene family, and reads lacking a unique V-gene family were excluded. As a way to deal with suspected cross-contamination and a sequencing artifact, a later analysis dropped over 550 nucleotide sequences that were highly shared and had low generation probability. A later analysis calculated a clonal expansion index for each public chain from normalized within-repertoire ranks of inferred template counts. In a later analysis, generation probabilities were computed using a VDJ recombination model fitted to out-of-frame rearrangements, and the results were checked against IGoR. Hypergeometric tests were used in a later analysis to score TCR-TCR, TCR-HLA and TCR-CMV co-occurrence, with a repertoire-size bias correction applied to the TCR pairs. False discovery rates were estimated in a later analysis by permuting HLA or CMV assignments 20 times. In a later analysis, co-occurring TCRs were grouped with DBSCAN, and TCRdist sequence similarity was added when clustering was performed within HLA-allele-positive subsets. For co-occurrence clustering, repertoires with fewer than 30,000 or more than 120,000 public chains were excluded, along with four or five repertoires with anomalous nucleotide sharing. The source is immuneACCESS, and TCRdb retained only in-frame sequences with V and J called. Part of the clones is not carried over; for the studies checked, unresolved V genes explain less than half of this, and the remainder is unexplained. From that table come the V and J calls and clone size; the DNA was used to work out D and trimming. The sample table holds about 140,000 clones, of which roughly 70% were seen once. About 7% of the sample is in the top ten clones.

Rearrangement joined TRBV28 to TRBJ2-7; possibly the D gene is TRBD1, per 5 matching bases. The sample was PBMCs. The source is a man in his thirties or forties in good health and CMV-seronegative. For the CDR3, the sequence is CASRWATGPYEQYF. The sequenced DNA is TGTGCCAGCAGATGGGCAACAGGACCCTACGAGCAGTACTTC.